This passage covers 20 T cell receptor beta chains from one sample sequenced in a study of blood T cell repertoires in COVID-19. Only in-frame clones appear in the TCRdb table, and some are missing; sequencing was by immunoSEQ multiplex PCR. Among about 200,000 clones listed, around 82% were seen once. Sequences were obtained from PBMCs or T cells enriched from blood (not recorded which). The receptors derive from a woman aged 55-70 years with acute COVID-19.

The chain has TRBV19 and TRBJ2-1, with a tentative D call TRBD1 (6 bases). Per the germline V gene, CDR1 is LNHDA and CDR2 is SQIVND (reference sequence). The CDR3 length is 15 residues. The V end was cut by 5 bases, the J end by 5 bases, with 16 bases between. CDR3: CASSLQGFDDNEQFF. In nucleotides, the CDR3 is TGTGCCAGTAGTTTACAGGGTTTCGACGACAATGAGCAGTTCTTC.

The chain links TRBV19 to TRBJ1-1, with a weak D call TRBD1 (5 bases). Germline V lookup: CDR1 LNHDA, CDR2 SQIVND (reference sequence). The CDR3 sequence is 12 residues long. V lost 6 bases, J lost 7 bases, and 12 bases lay in between. CDR3 region: CASSYTGVEAFF. DNA for the CDR3: TGTGCCAGTAGCTATACAGGCGTTGAAGCTTTCTTT.

The table lists this clone with a count of one. The rearrangement joins TRBV18 to TRBJ2-3, with 9 bases aligning to TRBD1. The V segment lost 6 bases and the J segment 2 bases; nucleotides outside the gene matches: 6. There are 15 residues in the CDR3. The V gene's germline CDR1 is KGHSH and CDR2 LQKENI. The chain's CDR3 is CASSAGQGTTDTQYF. CDR3 in DNA: TGTGCCAGCTCGGCCGGACAGGGGACCACAGATACGCAGTATTTT.

V usage is TRBV28 and J usage is TRBJ1-5, with D possibly matching TRBD1 (5 bases). Between the trimmed V and J ends, which lost 6 bases and 6 bases, there was a span of 15 bases. Germline CDR1 reads MDHEN; CDR2 reads SYDVKM. This CDR3 contains 14 residues. CDR3 amino acids: CASRRTGGRQPQHF. The CDR3 DNA reads TGTGCCAGCAGGCGAACGGGGGGTCGTCAGCCCCAGCATTTT.

The J gene is TRBJ1-4, the V gene TRBV28, with 7 nucleotides matching TRBD1. This CDR3 region has 15 residues. After removal of 7 bases from V and 8 bases from J, the junction contained 13 bases not matched to a gene. The germline V gene encodes CDR1 MDHEN and CDR2 SYDVKM. In DNA, the CDR3 is TGTGCCAGCAACTCTGTGACAGGGCCGGGGGAAAAACTGTTTTTT. Translated, it gives CASNSVTGPGEKLFF.

This chain links TRBV7-2 with TRBJ1-6; D not resolved. The CDR3 spans 13 residues. The germline V gene encodes CDR1 SGHTA and CDR2 FQGNSA. Trimming took 7 bases from V and 7 from J, leaving 11 bases between them. DNA of the CDR3: TGTGCCAGCAAGAGGGCTCGAAATTCACCCCTCCACTTT. Translating it yields CASKRARNSPLHF.

The chain has TRBV2 and TRBJ1-1, with 7 bases fitting TRBD1. The V segment lost 6 bases and the J segment 0 bases; nucleotides outside the gene matches: 7. Germline CDR1 SNHLY, CDR2 FYNNEI. This CDR3 is 15 amino acids long. CDR3 in DNA: TGTGCCAGCAGCCAGGGACAGAACATGAACACTGAAGCTTTCTTT. Amino acids: CASSQGQNMNTEAFF.

The gene calls are TRBV19 and TRBJ1-5; 7 bases fit TRBD1. Trimming took 0 bases from V and 11 from J; bases not matched to a gene: 4. Per germline, CDR1 LNHDA and CDR2 SQIVND (reference sequence). This CDR3 comprises 13 residues. The CDR3 sequence: CASSIDRQGSQHF. CDR3 in DNA: TGTGCCAGTAGTATAGACCGACAGGGATCCCAGCATTTT.

V and J are TRBV5-1 and TRBJ2-2; TRBD1 aligns across 10 bases. CDR3 size: 16 residues. The germline CDR1 and CDR2 sequences are SGHRS and YFSETQ. The V gene end was trimmed by 2 bases and the J gene end by 6 bases; junction bases not matched to a gene: 7. Here the CDR3 reads CASSLRQGAKSGELFF. The DNA for the CDR3 is TGCGCCAGCAGCTTACGACAGGGGGCCAAATCCGGGGAGCTGTTTTTT.

This clone came up once. The CDR3 loop is CAISLGLGETQYF. The CDR3 DNA sequence: TGTGCCATCAGCCTGGGACTAGGCGAGACCCAGTACTTC. The chain has TRBV10-3 and TRBJ2-5; 8 bases match TRBD2. Germline CDR1 and CDR2: ENHRY and SYGVKD. The trim removed 6 bases at V and 5 bases at J, leaving 5 bases unmatched. The CDR3 has 13 residues.

The chain combines TRBV7-9 with TRBJ1-5; D might be TRBD1 (6 bases). The ends were cut back, 8 bases at V and 2 bases at J, with 13 bases in the middle. Germline CDR1 and CDR2: SEHNR and FQNEAQ (reference sequence). There are 14 residues in the CDR3. CDR3 loop: CASAPGGGNQPQHF. The CDR3 DNA reads as TGTGCCAGCGCTCCGGGGGGCGGCAATCAGCCCCAGCATTTT.

This clone appeared a few times. The chain uses TRBV19 and TRBJ1-2; D perhaps matches TRBD1 (5 bases). Germline V gene sequence: CDR1 LNHDA, CDR2 SQIVND (reference sequence). Trimming stripped 6 bases from V and 4 bases from J, with 9 bases between. The CDR3 contains 12 residues. The CDR3: CASSGTPYGYTF. The CDR3 coding sequence is TGTGCCAGTAGCGGGACTCCCTATGGCTACACCTTC.

J is TRBJ1-3 and V is TRBV7-2; a possible D gene is TRBD1 (5 bases). V was shortened by 5 bases and J by 4 bases, with 18 bases between the two germline ends. Germline values: CDR1 SGHTA, CDR2 FQGNSA. The CDR3 runs 16 residues. CDR3 residues: CASSPMGQGLGNTIYF. The CDR3 coding sequence is TGTGCCAGCAGCCCTATGGGGCAGGGTTTAGGAAACACCATATATTTT.

The rearrangement joins TRBV10-3 to TRBJ2-3; 7 bases match TRBD2. This CDR3 is 14 amino acids long. Trimming took 5 bases from V and 2 from J; bases not matched to a gene: 4. Germline V gene sequence: CDR1 ENHRY, CDR2 SYGVKD. CDR3 DNA: TGTGCCATCAGTAGCGGGGCCTTCACAGATACGCAGTATTTT. Translating gives CAISSGAFTDTQYF.

This chain's CDR3 is CASSFDRGNTGELFF. The CDR3 DNA sequence: TGTGCCAGCAGTTTTGACAGGGGAAACACCGGGGAGCTGTTTTTT. The chain uses TRBV27 and TRBJ2-2; TRBD1 aligns across 8 bases. Unmatched junction bases numbered 2, after V lost 3 bases and J lost 2 bases. The CDR3 is made up of 15 amino acids. The V gene's germline CDR1 is MNHEY and CDR2 SMNVEV (reference sequence).

V usage is TRBV4-3 and J usage is TRBJ2-4, with TRBD2 identical over 9 bases. The CDR3 sequence is 17 residues long. J gave up 5 bases and V 4 bases, and 12 bases lay outside the gene matches. Germline V gives CDR1 LGHNA, CDR2 YSLEER. This CDR3 reads CASSPGEGRGGQNIQYF. The CDR3 DNA sequence: TGCGCCAGCAGCCCCGGGGAAGGGCGGGGGGGACAAAACATTCAGTACTTC.

The chain is built from TRBV6-5 and TRBJ1-1; possible D gene TRBD1, 5 bases. The CDR3 consists of 12 residues. V was clipped by 10 bases and J by 0 bases, with 9 bases between them. CDR1 and CDR2 from the germline V gene are MNHEY and SVGAGI. CDR3 loop: CATQGLNTEAFF. In DNA form, the CDR3 reads TGTGCCACCCAGGGCCTGAACACTGAAGCTTTCTTT.

The rearrangement uses TRBV9 and TRBJ2-6, with 8 positions matching TRBD1. The V and J ends lost 6 bases and 4 bases, in that order; junction bases with no gene match: 9. The CDR3 has 16 amino acids. Germline-derived CDR1 and CDR2 are SGDLS and YYNGEE. Here the CDR3 DNA reads TGTGCCAGCAATCGGCAGGGGGCCTCCGGGGCCAACGTCCTGACTTTC. Translating it yields CASNRQGASGANVLTF.

V and J are TRBV11-2 and TRBJ2-1; TRBD2 is a possible D gene (6 bases). In germline, CDR1 is SGHAT, CDR2 FQNNGV. CDR3 length equals 14 residues. The V end lost 5 bases, the J end lost 8 bases, and 16 bases lay between the germline ends. The CDR3 spells CASSASDRADEQFF. In DNA form, the CDR3 reads TGTGCCAGCAGCGCTAGCGATCGGGCCGATGAGCAGTTCTTC.

This chain's CDR3 is CASSLVLGQGTGELFF. The CDR3 DNA sequence: TGTGCCAGCAGCTTGGTCCTTGGACAGGGGACCGGGGAGCTGTTTTTT. V usage is TRBV5-6 and J usage is TRBJ2-2; 9 nucleotides match TRBD1. V shed 0 bases, J shed 5 bases, and the junction held 5 bases outside the gene matches. CDR1 and CDR2 from the germline V gene are SGHDT and YYEEEE. There are 16 residues in the CDR3.